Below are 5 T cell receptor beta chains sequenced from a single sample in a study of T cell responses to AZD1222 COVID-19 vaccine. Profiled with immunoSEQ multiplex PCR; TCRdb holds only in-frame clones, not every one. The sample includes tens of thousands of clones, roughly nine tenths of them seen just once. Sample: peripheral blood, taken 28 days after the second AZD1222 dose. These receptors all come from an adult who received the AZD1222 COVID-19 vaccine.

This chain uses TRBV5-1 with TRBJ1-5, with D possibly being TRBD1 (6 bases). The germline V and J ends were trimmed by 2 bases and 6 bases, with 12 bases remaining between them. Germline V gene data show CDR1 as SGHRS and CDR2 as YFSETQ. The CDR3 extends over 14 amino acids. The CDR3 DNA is TGCGCCAGCAGCTTTTCAGGGGCAGGTCAGCCCCAGCATTTT. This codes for CASSFSGAGQPQHF.

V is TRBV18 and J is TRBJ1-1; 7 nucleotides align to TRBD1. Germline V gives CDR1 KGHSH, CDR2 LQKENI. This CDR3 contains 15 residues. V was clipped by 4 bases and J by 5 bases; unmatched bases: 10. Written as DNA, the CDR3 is TGTGCCAGCTCACTCGTCGACAGGGCTGGGACTGAAGCTTTCTTT. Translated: CASSLVDRAGTEAFF.

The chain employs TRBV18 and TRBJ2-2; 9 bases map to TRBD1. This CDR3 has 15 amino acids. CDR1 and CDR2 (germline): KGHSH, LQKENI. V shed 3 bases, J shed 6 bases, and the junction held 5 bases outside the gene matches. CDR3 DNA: TGTGCCAGCTCACCTCCGGGACAGGGTGCCGGGGAGCTGTTTTTT. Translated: CASSPPGQGAGELFF.

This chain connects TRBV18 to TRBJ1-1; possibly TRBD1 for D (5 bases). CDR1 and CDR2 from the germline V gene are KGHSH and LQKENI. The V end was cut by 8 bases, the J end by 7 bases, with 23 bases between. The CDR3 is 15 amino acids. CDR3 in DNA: TGTGCCAGCGAATACGCCGGGACCCCCAAAGGTGAAGCTTTCTTT. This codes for CASEYAGTPKGEAFF.

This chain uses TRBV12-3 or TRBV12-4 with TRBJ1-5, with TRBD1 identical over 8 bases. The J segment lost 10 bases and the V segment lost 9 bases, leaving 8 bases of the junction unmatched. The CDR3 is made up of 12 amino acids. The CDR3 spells CASRTGYGPQHF. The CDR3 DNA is TGTGCCAGTAGGACAGGGTATGGACCCCAGCATTTT.